This T cell receptor beta chain originates from a study of Ad26.COV2.S vaccination and SARS-CoV-2 variants. Produced via immunoSEQ multiplex PCR; TCRdb's table is partial and in-frame only. In the table there are roughly 500,000 clones, 70% to 90% of which are singletons. V lost 4 bases, J lost 8 bases, and 17 bases lay in between. CDR1 is GTSNPN and CDR2 is SVGIG in the germline V gene (reference sequence). The CDR3 extends over 13 amino acids. Treatment defined: about 20 received Ad26.COV2.S at low or high dose, single or two shots; about five received placebo; per-sample allocation not given. The investigators took samples on day 63 after the first vaccine or placebo injection.

The V call is TRBV30, the J call TRBJ1-2; D perhaps matches TRBD1 (5 bases). The sequences come from peripheral blood, collected in a trial of Ad26.COV2.S vaccine versus placebo. The sequence was collected from a person between 18 and 60 years old who received the Ad26.COV2.S COVID-19 vaccine or a placebo. The CDR3 DNA is TGTGCCTGGAAATGGATAGGGGTTGGCGGCTACACCTTC. It is translated as CAWKWIGVGGYTF.